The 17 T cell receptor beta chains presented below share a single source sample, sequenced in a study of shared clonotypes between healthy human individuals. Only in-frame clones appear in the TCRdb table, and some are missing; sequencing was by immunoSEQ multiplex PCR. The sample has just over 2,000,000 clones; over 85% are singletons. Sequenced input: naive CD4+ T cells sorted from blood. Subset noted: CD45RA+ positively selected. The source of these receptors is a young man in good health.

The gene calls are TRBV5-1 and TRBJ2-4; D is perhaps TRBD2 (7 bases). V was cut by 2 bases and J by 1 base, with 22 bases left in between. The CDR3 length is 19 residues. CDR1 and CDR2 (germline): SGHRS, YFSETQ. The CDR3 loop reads CASSFGASGGALAKNIQYF. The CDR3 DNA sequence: TGCGCCAGCAGCTTTGGGGCCTCTGGGGGGGCCCTGGCCAAAAACATTCAGTACTTC.

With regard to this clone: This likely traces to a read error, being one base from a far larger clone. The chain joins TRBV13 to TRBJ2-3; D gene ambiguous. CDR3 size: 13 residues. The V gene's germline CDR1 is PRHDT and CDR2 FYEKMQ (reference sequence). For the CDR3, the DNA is TGTGCCAGCAGCTTACTGGGCACAGATACGCAGTGTTTT. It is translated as CASSLLGTDTQCF.

The CDR3 sequence: CAWTIKSSGNTIYF. CDR3 nucleotides: TGTGCCTGGACGATAAAGAGCTCTGGAAACACCATATATTTT. This chain links TRBV30 with TRBJ1-3; D is uncertain. There are 14 residues in the CDR3. The germline CDR1 and CDR2 sequences are GTSNPN and SVGIG (reference sequence). Between the trimmed V and J ends, which lost 4 bases and 0 bases, there was a span of 10 bases.

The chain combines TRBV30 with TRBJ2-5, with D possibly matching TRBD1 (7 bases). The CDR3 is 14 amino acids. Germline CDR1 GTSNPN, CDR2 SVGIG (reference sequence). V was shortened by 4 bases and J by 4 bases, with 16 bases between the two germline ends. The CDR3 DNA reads TGTGCCTGGAATGCAGGGGGGTTCGTAGAGACCCAGTACTTC. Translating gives CAWNAGGFVETQYF.

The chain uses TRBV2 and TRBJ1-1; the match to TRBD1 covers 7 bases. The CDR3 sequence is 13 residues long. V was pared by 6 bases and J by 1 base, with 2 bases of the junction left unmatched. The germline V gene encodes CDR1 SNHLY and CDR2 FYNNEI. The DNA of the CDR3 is TGTGCCAGCAGGACAGGGTCGAACACTGAAGCTTTCTTT. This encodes CASRTGSNTEAFF.

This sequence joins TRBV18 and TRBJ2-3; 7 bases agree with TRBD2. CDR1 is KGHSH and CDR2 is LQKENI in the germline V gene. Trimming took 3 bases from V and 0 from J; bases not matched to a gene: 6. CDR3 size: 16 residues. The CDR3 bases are TGTGCCAGCTCACCGCCGGGACTATTTAGCACAGATACGCAGTATTTT. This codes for CASSPPGLFSTDTQYF.

CDR3 coding DNA: TGTGCCAGCTCACCACCGGGGGACGTGGGCTATGGCTACACCTTC. Its protein is CASSPPGDVGYGYTF. The chain joins TRBV18 to TRBJ1-2; possible D gene TRBD1, 5 bases. V lost 0 bases to trimming and J lost 4 bases, with 12 bases between them. CDR1 and CDR2 (germline): KGHSH, LQKENI. The CDR3 consists of 15 residues.

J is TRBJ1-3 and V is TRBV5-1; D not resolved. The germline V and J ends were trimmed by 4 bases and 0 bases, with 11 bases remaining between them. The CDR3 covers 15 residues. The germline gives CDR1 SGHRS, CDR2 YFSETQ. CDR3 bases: TGCGCCAGCAGCACCGGACGCTTCTCTGGAAACACCATATATTTT. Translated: CASSTGRFSGNTIYF.

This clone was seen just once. The chain's CDR3 is CASSSHLVQAEAFF. CDR3 DNA sequence: TGCGCCAGCAGCTCCCACCTCGTGCAGGCTGAAGCTTTCTTT. The V and J genes are TRBV5-1 and TRBJ1-1; D is uncertain. CDR1 SGHRS and CDR2 YFSETQ come from the germline V gene. Trimming cost V 3 bases and J 6 bases, with 15 bases left between them. The CDR3 sequence is 14 residues long.

The CDR3 spells CASSMTGSVETQYF. Here the CDR3 DNA reads TGTGCCAGTAGTATGACAGGGTCGGTAGAGACCCAGTACTTC. This chain uses TRBV19 with TRBJ2-5; 7 bases map to TRBD1. This CDR3 is built from 14 residues. Germline CDR1 LNHDA, CDR2 SQIVND (reference sequence). The trim removed 3 bases at V and 4 bases at J, leaving 5 bases unmatched.

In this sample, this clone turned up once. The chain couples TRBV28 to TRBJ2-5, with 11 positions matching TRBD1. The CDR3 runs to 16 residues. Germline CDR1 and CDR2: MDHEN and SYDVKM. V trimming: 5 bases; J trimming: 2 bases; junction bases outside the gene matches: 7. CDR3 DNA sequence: TGTGCCAGCAGTCTCGGGACAGGGGGGAAACAAGAGACCCAGTACTTC. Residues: CASSLGTGGKQETQYF.

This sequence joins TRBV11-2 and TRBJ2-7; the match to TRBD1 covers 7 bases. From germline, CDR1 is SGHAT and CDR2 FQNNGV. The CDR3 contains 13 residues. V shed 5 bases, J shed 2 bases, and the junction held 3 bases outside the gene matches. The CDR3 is CASSTQGTYEQYF. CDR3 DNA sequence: TGTGCCAGCAGCACACAGGGGACCTACGAGCAGTACTTC.

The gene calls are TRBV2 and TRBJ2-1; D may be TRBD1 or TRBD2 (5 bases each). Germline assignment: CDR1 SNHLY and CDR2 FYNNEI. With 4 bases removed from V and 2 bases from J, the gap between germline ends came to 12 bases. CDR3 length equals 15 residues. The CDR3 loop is CASSARDLAYNEQFF. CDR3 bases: TGTGCCAGCAGTGCAAGGGACCTCGCCTACAATGAGCAGTTCTTC.

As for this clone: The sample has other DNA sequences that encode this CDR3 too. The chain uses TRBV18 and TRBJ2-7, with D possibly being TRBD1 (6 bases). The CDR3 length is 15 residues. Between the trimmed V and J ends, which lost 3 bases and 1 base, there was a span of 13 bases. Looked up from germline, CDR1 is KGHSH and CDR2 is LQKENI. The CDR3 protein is CASSPQGTVSYEQYF. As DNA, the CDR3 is TGTGCCAGCTCACCGCAGGGGACCGTATCCTACGAGCAGTACTTC.

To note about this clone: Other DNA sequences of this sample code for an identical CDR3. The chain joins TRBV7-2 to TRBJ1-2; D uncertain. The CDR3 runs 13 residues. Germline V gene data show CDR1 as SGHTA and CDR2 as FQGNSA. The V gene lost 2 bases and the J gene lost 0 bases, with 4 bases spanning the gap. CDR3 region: CASSLQANYGYTF. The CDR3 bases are TGTGCCAGCAGCTTACAGGCTAACTATGGCTACACCTTC.

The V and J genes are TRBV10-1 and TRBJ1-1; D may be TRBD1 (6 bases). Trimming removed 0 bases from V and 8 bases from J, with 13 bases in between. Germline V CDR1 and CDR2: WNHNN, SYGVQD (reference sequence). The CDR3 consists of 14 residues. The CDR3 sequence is CASSESNRDREAFF. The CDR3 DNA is TGCGCCAGCAGTGAGTCAAACAGGGATCGGGAAGCTTTCTTT.

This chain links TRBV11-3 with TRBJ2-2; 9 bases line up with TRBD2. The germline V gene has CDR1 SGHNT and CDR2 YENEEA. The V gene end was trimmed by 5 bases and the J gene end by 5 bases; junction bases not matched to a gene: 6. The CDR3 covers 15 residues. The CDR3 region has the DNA TGTGCCAGCAGCCCGCTAGCGGGGAAGACCGGGGAGCTGTTTTTT. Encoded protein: CASSPLAGKTGELFF.